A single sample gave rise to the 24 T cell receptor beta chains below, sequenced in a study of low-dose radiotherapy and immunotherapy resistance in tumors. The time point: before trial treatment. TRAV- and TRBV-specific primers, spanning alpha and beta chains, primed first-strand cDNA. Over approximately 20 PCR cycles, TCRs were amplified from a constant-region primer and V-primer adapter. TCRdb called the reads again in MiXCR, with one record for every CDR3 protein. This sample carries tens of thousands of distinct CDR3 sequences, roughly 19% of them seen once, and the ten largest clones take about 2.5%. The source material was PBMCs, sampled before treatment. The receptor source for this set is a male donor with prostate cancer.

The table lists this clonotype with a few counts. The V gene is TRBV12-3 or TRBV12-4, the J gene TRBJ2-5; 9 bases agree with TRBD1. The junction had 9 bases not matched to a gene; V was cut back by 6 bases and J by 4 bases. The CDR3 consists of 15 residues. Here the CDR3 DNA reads TGTGCCAGCAGCACGGACAGGGGATTTGGAGAGACCCAGTACTTC. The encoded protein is CASSTDRGFGETQYF.

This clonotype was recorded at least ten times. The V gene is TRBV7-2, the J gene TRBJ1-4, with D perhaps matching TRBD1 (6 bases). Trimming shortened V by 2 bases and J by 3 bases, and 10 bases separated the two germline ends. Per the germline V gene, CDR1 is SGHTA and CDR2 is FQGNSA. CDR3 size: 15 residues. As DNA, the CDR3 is TGTGCCAGCAGCTTACCAGGGGAGGCTAATGAAAAACTGTTTTTT. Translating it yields CASSLPGEANEKLFF.

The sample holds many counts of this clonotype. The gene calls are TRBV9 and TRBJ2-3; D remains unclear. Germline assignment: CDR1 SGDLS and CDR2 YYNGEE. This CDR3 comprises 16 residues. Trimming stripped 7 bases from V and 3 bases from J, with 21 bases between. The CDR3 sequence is CASRRPGGRATDTQYF. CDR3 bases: TGTGCCAGCCGCCGGCCGGGCGGCAGAGCAACAGATACGCAGTATTTT.

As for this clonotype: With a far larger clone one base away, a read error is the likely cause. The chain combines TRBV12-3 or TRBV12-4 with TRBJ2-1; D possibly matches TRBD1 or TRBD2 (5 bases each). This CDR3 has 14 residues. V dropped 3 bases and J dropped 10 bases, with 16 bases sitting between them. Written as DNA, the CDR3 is TGTGCCAGCAGTTTTACGGGGCGCGGCGACGAGCAGTTCTTC. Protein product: CASSFTGRGDEQFF.

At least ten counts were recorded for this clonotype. The CDR3 DNA sequence: TGCAGTGCTAGAGTTGGGTCTGGGGGGAGGGTCGAGCAGTACTTC. Amino acid sequence: CSARVGSGGRVEQYF. The rearrangement joins TRBV20-1 to TRBJ2-7; TRBD2 matches at 7 bases. After removal of 1 base from V and 6 bases from J, the junction contained 12 bases not matched to a gene. The CDR3 sequence is 15 residues long. Per the germline V gene, CDR1 is DFQATT and CDR2 is SNEGSKA (reference sequence).

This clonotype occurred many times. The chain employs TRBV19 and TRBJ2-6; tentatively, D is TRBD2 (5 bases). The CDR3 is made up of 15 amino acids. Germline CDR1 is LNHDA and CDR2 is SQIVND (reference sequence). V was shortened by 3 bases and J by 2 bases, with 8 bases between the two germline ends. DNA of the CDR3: TGTGCCAGTAGTATTCGGCGGGCTGGGGCCAACGTCCTGACTTTC. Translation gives CASSIRRAGANVLTF.

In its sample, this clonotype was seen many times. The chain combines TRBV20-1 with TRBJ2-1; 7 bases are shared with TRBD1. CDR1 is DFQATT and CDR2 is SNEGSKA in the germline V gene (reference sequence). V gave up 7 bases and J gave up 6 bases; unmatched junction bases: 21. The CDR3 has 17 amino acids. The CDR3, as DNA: TGCAGTGTTGGAGGCGGAGGAAACCTCAGGGGGAGCAATGAGCAGTTCTTC. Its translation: CSVGGGGNLRGSNEQFF.

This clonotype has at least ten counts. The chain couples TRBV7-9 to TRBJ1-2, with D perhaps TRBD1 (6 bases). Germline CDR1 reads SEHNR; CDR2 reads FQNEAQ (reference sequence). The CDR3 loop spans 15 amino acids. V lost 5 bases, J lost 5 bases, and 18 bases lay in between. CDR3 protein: CASSTFRDTGYGYTF. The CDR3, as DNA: TGTGCCAGCAGCACATTCCGGGACACGGGTTATGGCTACACCTTC.

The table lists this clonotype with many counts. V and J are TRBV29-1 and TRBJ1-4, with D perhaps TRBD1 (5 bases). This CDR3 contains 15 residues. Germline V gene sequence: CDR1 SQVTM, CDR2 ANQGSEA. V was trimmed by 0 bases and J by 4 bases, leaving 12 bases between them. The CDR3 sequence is CSVEDRRQGNEKLFF. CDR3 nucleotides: TGCAGCGTTGAAGATAGGCGGCAGGGTAATGAAAAACTGTTTTTT.

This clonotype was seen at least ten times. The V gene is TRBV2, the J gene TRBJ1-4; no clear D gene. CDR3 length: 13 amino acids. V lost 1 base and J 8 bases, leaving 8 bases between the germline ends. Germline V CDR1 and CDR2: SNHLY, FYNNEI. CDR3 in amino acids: CASSEGSGEKLFF. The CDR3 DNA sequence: TGTGCCAGCAGTGAAGGCAGTGGGGAAAAACTGTTTTTT.

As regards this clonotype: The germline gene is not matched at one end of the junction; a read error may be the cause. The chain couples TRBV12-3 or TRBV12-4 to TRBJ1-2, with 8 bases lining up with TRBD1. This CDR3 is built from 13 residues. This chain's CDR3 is CASSPGTGGASLF. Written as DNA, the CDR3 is TGTGCCAGCAGTCCCGGGACAGGCGGAGCTAGCCTCTTC.

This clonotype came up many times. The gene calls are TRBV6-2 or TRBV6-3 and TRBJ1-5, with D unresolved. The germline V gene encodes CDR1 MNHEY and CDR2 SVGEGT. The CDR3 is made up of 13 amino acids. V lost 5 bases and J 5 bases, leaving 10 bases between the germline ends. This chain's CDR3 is CASSRSLDQPQHF. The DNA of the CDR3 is TGTGCCAGCAGTCGGTCACTCGATCAGCCCCAGCATTTT.

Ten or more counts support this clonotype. Here the CDR3 reads CSVEGGQWGADTQYF. The CDR3, as DNA: TGCAGCGTTGAGGGGGGACAGTGGGGGGCAGATACGCAGTATTTT. V usage is TRBV29-1 and J usage is TRBJ2-3; possibly TRBD1 for D (7 bases). V shed 3 bases and J shed 4 bases, with 17 bases lying between them. Germline V gene data show CDR1 as SQVTM and CDR2 as ANQGSEA. The CDR3 covers 15 residues.

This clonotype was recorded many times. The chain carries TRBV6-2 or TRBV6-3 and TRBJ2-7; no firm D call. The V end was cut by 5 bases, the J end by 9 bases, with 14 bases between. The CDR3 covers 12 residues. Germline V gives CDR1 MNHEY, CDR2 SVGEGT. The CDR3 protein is CASSPSGLGQYF. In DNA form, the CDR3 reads TGTGCCAGCAGTCCCAGTGGTCTGGGGCAGTACTTC.

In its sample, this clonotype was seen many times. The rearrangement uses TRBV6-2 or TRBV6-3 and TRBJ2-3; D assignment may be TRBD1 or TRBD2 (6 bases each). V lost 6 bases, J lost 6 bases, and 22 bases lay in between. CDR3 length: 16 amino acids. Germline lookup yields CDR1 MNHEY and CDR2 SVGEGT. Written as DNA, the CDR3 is TGTGCCAGCAGCCCCCAACCCCCGGGGGCCGGGGATACGCAGTATTTT. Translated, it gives CASSPQPPGAGDTQYF.

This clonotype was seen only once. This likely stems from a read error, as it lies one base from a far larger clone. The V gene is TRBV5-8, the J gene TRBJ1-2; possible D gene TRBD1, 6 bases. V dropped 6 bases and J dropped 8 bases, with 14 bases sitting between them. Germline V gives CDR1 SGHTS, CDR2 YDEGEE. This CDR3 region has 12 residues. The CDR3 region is CASNPQGSGYTF. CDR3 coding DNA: TGTGCCAGCAACCCACAGGGTTCAGGCTACACCTTC.

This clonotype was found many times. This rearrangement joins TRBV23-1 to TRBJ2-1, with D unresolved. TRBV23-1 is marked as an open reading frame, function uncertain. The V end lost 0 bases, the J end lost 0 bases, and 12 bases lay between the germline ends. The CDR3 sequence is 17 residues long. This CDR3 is CASSQSCEPLSYNEQFF. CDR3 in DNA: TGCGCCAGCAGTCAATCGTGCGAGCCCCTCTCCTACAATGAGCAGTTCTTC.

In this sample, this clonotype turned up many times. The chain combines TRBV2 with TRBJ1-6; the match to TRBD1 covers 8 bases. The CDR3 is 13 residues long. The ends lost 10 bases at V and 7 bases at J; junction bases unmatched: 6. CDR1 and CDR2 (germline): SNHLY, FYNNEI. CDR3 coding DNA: TGTGCCACCGGACAGGGTGAGAATTCACCCCTCCACTTT. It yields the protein CATGQGENSPLHF. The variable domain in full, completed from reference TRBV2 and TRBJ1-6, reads EPEVTQTPSHQVTQMGQEVILRCVPISNHLYFYWYRQILGQKVEFLVSFYNNEISEKSEIFDDQFSVERPDGSNFTLKIRSTKLEDSAMYFCATGQGENSPLHFGNGTRLTVT.

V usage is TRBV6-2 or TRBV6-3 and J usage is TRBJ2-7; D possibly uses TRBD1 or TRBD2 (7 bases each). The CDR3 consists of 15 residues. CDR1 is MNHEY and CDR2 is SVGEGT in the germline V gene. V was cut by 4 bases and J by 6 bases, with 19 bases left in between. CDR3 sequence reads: CASSLEGRGQGEQYF. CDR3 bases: TGTGCCAGCAGTTTAGAGGGGAGGGGGCAAGGCGAGCAGTACTTC.

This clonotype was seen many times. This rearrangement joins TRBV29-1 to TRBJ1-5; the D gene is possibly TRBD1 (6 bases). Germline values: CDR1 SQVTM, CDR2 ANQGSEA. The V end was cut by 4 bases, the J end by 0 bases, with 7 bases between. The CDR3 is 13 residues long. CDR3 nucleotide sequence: TGCAGCGTTGGGGGGGCTAGCAATCAGCCCCAGCATTTT. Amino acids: CSVGGASNQPQHF.

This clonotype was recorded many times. The CDR3 sequence: CASSDLGRGGYTF. The CDR3 DNA sequence: TGTGCCAGCAGTGATTTAGGCAGGGGCGGCTACACCTTC. The chain carries TRBV2 and TRBJ1-2; D perhaps matches TRBD1 (6 bases). The CDR3 runs to 13 residues. From germline, CDR1 is SNHLY and CDR2 FYNNEI. Trimming removed 3 bases at V and 8 bases at J, with 13 bases between.

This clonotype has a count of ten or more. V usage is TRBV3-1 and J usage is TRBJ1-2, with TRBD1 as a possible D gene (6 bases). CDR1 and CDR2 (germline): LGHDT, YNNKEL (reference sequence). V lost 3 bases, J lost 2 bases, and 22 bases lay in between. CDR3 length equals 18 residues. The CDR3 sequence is CASSQRAGAPIPNYGYTF. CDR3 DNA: TGTGCCAGCAGCCAGAGGGCAGGGGCCCCTATTCCCAACTATGGCTACACCTTC.

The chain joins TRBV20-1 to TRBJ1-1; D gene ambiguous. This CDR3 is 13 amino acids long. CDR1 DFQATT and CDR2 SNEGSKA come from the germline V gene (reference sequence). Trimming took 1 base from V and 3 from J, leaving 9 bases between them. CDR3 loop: CSARGGTHTEAFF. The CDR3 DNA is TGCAGTGCTAGAGGAGGCACACACACTGAAGCTTTCTTT.

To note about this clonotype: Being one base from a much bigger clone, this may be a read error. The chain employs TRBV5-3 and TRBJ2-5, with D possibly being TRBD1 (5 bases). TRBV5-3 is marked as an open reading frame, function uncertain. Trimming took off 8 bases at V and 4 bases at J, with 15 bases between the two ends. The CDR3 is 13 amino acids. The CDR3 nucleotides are TGTGCCAGCAGCCGAGACAGCTCAGAGACCCAGTACTTC. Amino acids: CASSRDSSETQYF.